Listed here are 29 T cell receptor beta chains from one sample, sequenced in a study of cytomegalovirus exposure and HLA in healthy donors. Researchers ran the PCR with 60 Vbeta and 13 Jbeta primers. TCRdb keeps only in-frame clones here, not all; method: immunoSEQ multiplex PCR. The repertoire holds about 270,000 clones, around 66% seen once, with 2% to 2.5% in the top ten. Sequenced sample: PBMCs. The receptors come from a female donor in good health and CMV-seronegative.

V usage is TRBV6-1 and J usage is TRBJ2-7; TRBD2 matches at 8 bases. Germline V lookup: CDR1 MNHNS, CDR2 SASEGT. J lost 5 bases, V lost 6 bases, and 6 bases had no gene match. This CDR3 spans 13 amino acids. For the CDR3, the DNA is TGTGCCAGCAGCAGCGGGAGAGGGGACGAGCAGTACTTC. It codes for CASSSGRGDEQYF.

A single count supports this clone. The chain combines TRBV7-9 with TRBJ2-5; D might be TRBD2 (6 bases). Trimming cost V 5 bases and J 2 bases, with 12 bases left between them. This CDR3 is built from 14 residues. CDR1 SEHNR and CDR2 FQNEAQ come from the germline V gene (reference sequence). CDR3 sequence reads: CASSLIADQETQYF. In DNA form, the CDR3 reads TGTGCCAGCAGCCTCATAGCGGATCAAGAGACCCAGTACTTC.

This clone was seen only once. The chain recombines TRBV4-1 with TRBJ1-6, with D perhaps matching TRBD1 (6 bases). The CDR3 sequence is 18 residues long. The V gene's germline CDR1 is MGHRA and CDR2 YSYEKL. The V end was cut by 0 bases, the J end by 2 bases, with 14 bases between. CDR3 residues: CASSQEPGASAYNSPLHF. CDR3 coding DNA: TGCGCCAGCAGCCAAGAACCAGGGGCATCGGCCTATAATTCACCCCTCCACTTT.

This sequence joins TRBV6-5 and TRBJ1-6; 10 bases are a match to TRBD1. Germline CDR1 reads MNHEY; CDR2 reads SVGAGI. The V segment lost 5 bases and the J segment 12 bases; nucleotides outside the gene matches: 4. The CDR3 covers 13 residues. The CDR3 sequence: CASSDRGRLPLHF. As DNA, the CDR3 is TGTGCCAGCAGTGACAGGGGGCGCCTACCCCTCCACTTT.

This chain connects TRBV5-6 to TRBJ1-2; tentatively, D is TRBD1 (5 bases). Germline V gene sequence: CDR1 SGHDT, CDR2 YYEEEE. V was pared by 5 bases and J by 7 bases, with 18 bases between. CDR3 length equals 14 residues. In DNA form, the CDR3 reads TGTGCCAGCAGGCAGGGCGGGGACCCTTTTGGCTACACCTTC. This translates into CASRQGGDPFGYTF. Variable domain in full (rest from reference TRBV5-6 and TRBJ1-2): DAGVTQSPTHLIKTRGQQVTLRCSPKSGHDTVSWYQQALGQGPQFIFQYYEEEERQRGNFPDRFSGHQFPNYSSELNVNALLLGDSALYLCASRQGGDPFGYTFGSGTRLTVV.

The chain combines TRBV18 with TRBJ1-2; 8 nucleotides agree with TRBD1. The germline V gene encodes CDR1 KGHSH and CDR2 LQKENI. The junction had 18 bases not matched to a gene; V was cut back by 6 bases and J by 0 bases. The CDR3 runs to 19 residues. CDR3 amino acids: CASSPYSDREFSANYGYTF. CDR3 bases: TGTGCCAGCTCTCCCTATTCGGACAGGGAATTTTCGGCTAACTATGGCTACACCTTC.

Concerning this clone itself: One end of the junction varies from germline; a read error may be responsible. The rearrangement joins TRBV7-9 to TRBJ1-4; D is unclear. Germline V gives CDR1 SEHNR, CDR2 FQNEAQ (reference sequence). The CDR3 is made up of 12 amino acids. The CDR3 loop reads CSSSLAGRGLFF. The CDR3 DNA sequence: TGTTCCAGCAGCTTGGCGGGCCGGGGACTGTTTTTT.

V gene TRBV27 combines with J gene TRBJ2-7; TRBD2 agrees at 7 bases. The CDR3 consists of 12 residues. Germline V gene data show CDR1 as MNHEY and CDR2 as SMNVEV (reference sequence). J gave up 6 bases and V 5 bases, and 4 bases lay outside the gene matches. The CDR3 here is CASSPPGGEQYF. CDR3 bases: TGTGCCAGCAGTCCCCCGGGAGGCGAGCAGTACTTC.

A single count supports this clone. The chain couples TRBV29-1 to TRBJ1-5, with unresolved D. CDR3 size: 12 residues. Per the germline V gene, CDR1 is SQVTM and CDR2 is ANQGSEA. V was shortened by 1 base and J by 4 bases, with 5 bases between the two germline ends. The DNA for the CDR3 is TGCAGCGTTGAAGTGGAGAATCAGCCCCAGCATTTT. It yields the protein CSVEVENQPQHF.

V and J are TRBV2 and TRBJ1-1, with 7 bases matching TRBD1. Germline V CDR1 and CDR2: SNHLY, FYNNEI. This CDR3 region has 11 residues. The junction had 0 bases not matched to a gene; V was cut back by 5 bases and J by 6 bases. The CDR3 is CASSQGAEAFF. CDR3 DNA: TGTGCCAGCAGTCAGGGGGCTGAAGCTTTCTTT.

The V and J genes are TRBV12-2 and TRBJ1-1; TRBD1 was called by the table and not checked on the DNA. TRBV12-2 is labeled a pseudogene. The CDR3 contains 12 residues. CDR3 region: CASRSGKAEAFF. The DNA for the CDR3 is TGTGCAAGTCGCTCAGGTAAGGCTGAAGCTTTCTTT.

This clone was seen a few times. CDR3 protein: CASLDRDNYGYTF. CDR3 DNA sequence: TGTGCCAGCTTGGACAGGGATAACTATGGCTACACCTTC. V gene TRBV2 combines with J gene TRBJ1-2; 8 positions match TRBD1. CDR1 and CDR2 (germline): SNHLY, FYNNEI. The CDR3 spans 13 residues. J lost 1 base, V lost 8 bases, and 3 bases had no gene match.

The rearrangement uses TRBV5-6 and TRBJ1-3; TRBD1 matches at 7 bases. The V and J ends lost 1 base and 6 bases, in that order; junction bases with no gene match: 4. Per germline, CDR1 SGHDT and CDR2 YYEEEE. The CDR3 loop spans 14 amino acids. The CDR3, as DNA: TGTGCCAGCAGCTTGTCAGGGGGTGTAAACACCATATATTTT. This sequence encodes CASSLSGGVNTIYF.

The chain is built from TRBV5-1 and TRBJ2-1; 12 bases are shared with TRBD2. Germline V gene sequence: CDR1 SGHRS, CDR2 YFSETQ. CDR3 length: 15 residues. V trimming: 2 bases; J trimming: 9 bases; junction bases outside the gene matches: 6. This chain's CDR3 is CASSFLAGGMSEQFF. In DNA form, the CDR3 reads TGCGCCAGCAGCTTCCTAGCGGGAGGGATGAGTGAGCAGTTCTTC.

Concerning this clone itself: The junction departs from the called germline gene at one end, perhaps through a read error. The chain couples TRBV7-9 to TRBJ2-3; no definite D call. The CDR3 covers 14 residues. Germline lookup yields CDR1 SEHNR and CDR2 FQNEAQ (reference sequence). In DNA form, the CDR3 reads TGTGCCAGCAGCTTAGCGGGCAGTACAGATACACAGTATTTT. Translation: CASSLAGSTDTQYF.

The V call is TRBV5-8, the J call TRBJ2-2; a weak D match, TRBD1 (5 bases). The CDR3 totals 15 residues. V dropped 5 bases and J dropped 1 base, with 12 bases sitting between them. Per the germline V gene, CDR1 is SGHTS and CDR2 is YDEGEE. This CDR3 is CASRGSTVNTGELFF. The CDR3 DNA follows: TGTGCCAGCAGGGGGTCGACAGTGAACACCGGGGAGCTGTTTTTT.

The chain uses TRBV7-8 and TRBJ1-5; tentatively, D is TRBD1 (6 bases). Trimming shortened V by 3 bases and J by 4 bases, and 10 bases separated the two germline ends. The CDR3 covers 14 residues. Looked up from germline, CDR1 is SGHVS and CDR2 is FQNEAQ. CDR3 protein: CASSLRTVNQPQHF. In DNA form, the CDR3 reads TGTGCCAGCAGCTTGCGGACAGTTAATCAGCCCCAGCATTTT.

V usage is TRBV19 and J usage is TRBJ1-2; TRBD1 is a possible D gene (5 bases). The germline gives CDR1 LNHDA, CDR2 SQIVND (reference sequence). V was clipped by 4 bases and J by 3 bases, with 21 bases between them. The CDR3 length is 17 residues. The CDR3, as DNA: TGTGCCAGTAGTAGATTCCCCGGGACGGAGGGGTACTATGGCTACACCTTC. This codes for CASSRFPGTEGYYGYTF.

The rearrangement uses TRBV28 and TRBJ1-2; D possibly corresponds to TRBD1 (6 bases). The V end lost 3 bases, the J end lost 2 bases, and 19 bases lay between the germline ends. The length of the CDR3 is 17 residues. Germline CDR1 reads MDHEN; CDR2 reads SYDVKM. The CDR3 loop reads CASSLGGAGIGNYGYTF. For the CDR3, the DNA is TGTGCCAGCAGTTTGGGGGGGGCAGGCATCGGGAACTATGGCTACACCTTC.

This rearrangement joins TRBV27 to TRBJ2-7; D might be TRBD2 (6 bases). The CDR3 runs to 14 residues. The V end lost 5 bases, the J end lost 2 bases, and 13 bases lay between the germline ends. Germline lookup yields CDR1 MNHEY and CDR2 SMNVEV (reference sequence). The CDR3 protein is CASSPGGVTYEQYF. Written as DNA, the CDR3 is TGTGCCAGCAGTCCCGGCGGGGTCACCTACGAGCAGTACTTC.

V is TRBV6-1 and J is TRBJ1-3; 8 bases are shared with TRBD1. Trimming removed 7 bases from V and 3 bases from J; junction bases left unmatched: 5. This CDR3 is 14 amino acids long. Per the germline V gene, CDR1 is MNHNS and CDR2 is SASEGT. CDR3 coding DNA: TGTGCCAGCAATAAACAGGGGGTTGGAAACACCATATATTTT. Its translation is CASNKQGVGNTIYF.

The CDR3 region is CASSSAGPGYEQYF. As DNA, the CDR3 is TGTGCCAGCAGTTCTGCGGGACCTGGCTACGAGCAGTACTTC. The chain uses TRBV27 and TRBJ2-7; D possibly corresponds to TRBD2 (6 bases). V was clipped by 4 bases and J by 3 bases, with 13 bases between them. CDR1 is MNHEY, CDR2 SMNVEV, per germline (reference sequence). There are 14 residues in the CDR3.

The chain couples TRBV11-3 to TRBJ2-7; D is perhaps TRBD2 (6 bases). The CDR3 extends over 13 amino acids. Germline lookup yields CDR1 SGHNT and CDR2 YENEEA. V lost 1 base and J 6 bases, leaving 10 bases between the germline ends. CDR3 amino acids: CASSLVEGSEQYF. The CDR3, as DNA: TGTGCCAGCAGCTTAGTGGAGGGGAGCGAGCAGTACTTC.

This clone was detected a few times. V and J are TRBV28 and TRBJ2-5; tentatively, D is TRBD1 (5 bases). This CDR3 contains 13 residues. Trimming removed 6 bases from V and 5 bases from J, with 13 bases in between. Per germline, CDR1 MDHEN and CDR2 SYDVKM. CDR3 loop: CASRAGSGETQYF. Here the CDR3 DNA reads TGTGCCAGCAGGGCAGGGTCTGGGGAGACCCAGTACTTC.

The chain links TRBV2 to TRBJ1-1, with D possibly matching TRBD1 (6 bases). Germline V gene lookup returns CDR1 SNHLY and CDR2 FYNNEI. The CDR3 sequence is 13 residues long. V was shortened by 4 bases and J by 0 bases, with 6 bases between the two germline ends. CDR3 nucleotide sequence: TGTGCCAGCAGTGGGACAGTGAACACTGAAGCTTTCTTT. This codes for CASSGTVNTEAFF.

The chain employs TRBV4-1 and TRBJ2-5; weak D call: TRBD2 (5 bases). Germline V CDR1 and CDR2: MGHRA, YSYEKL. There are 14 residues in the CDR3. The V end was cut by 3 bases, the J end by 7 bases, with 15 bases between. The CDR3 region is CASSQLTQRGTQYF. In nucleotides, the CDR3 is TGCGCCAGCAGCCAGTTGACCCAACGGGGGACCCAGTACTTC.

CDR3 DNA: TGTGCCAGCAGTCGGACAGGGGGAAACACCGGGGAGCTGTTTTTT. This encodes CASSRTGGNTGELFF. V usage is TRBV6-5 and J usage is TRBJ2-2; TRBD1 matches at 10 bases. Germline V gene sequence: CDR1 MNHEY, CDR2 SVGAGI. The V and J ends lost 5 bases and 2 bases, in that order; junction bases with no gene match: 2. CDR3 length: 15 residues.

This clone came up a few times. V gene TRBV5-5 combines with J gene TRBJ1-5, with TRBD1 matching 9 bases. The CDR3 is 16 amino acids. The germline CDR1 and CDR2 sequences are SGHKS and YYEKEE (reference sequence). J lost 7 bases, V lost 4 bases, and 12 bases had no gene match. The CDR3 is CASSPWTGDIVQPQHF. In nucleotides, the CDR3 is TGTGCCAGCAGCCCATGGACAGGGGATATAGTACAGCCCCAGCATTTT.

The chain recombines TRBV6-1 with TRBJ2-1, with D possibly TRBD1 on 6 matching bases. The CDR3 consists of 13 residues. V was clipped by 8 bases and J by 4 bases, with 12 bases between them. The germline V gene has CDR1 MNHNS and CDR2 SASEGT. CDR3 sequence reads: CASAVTGYNEQFF. The CDR3 DNA is TGTGCCAGCGCAGTCACAGGGTACAATGAGCAGTTCTTC.